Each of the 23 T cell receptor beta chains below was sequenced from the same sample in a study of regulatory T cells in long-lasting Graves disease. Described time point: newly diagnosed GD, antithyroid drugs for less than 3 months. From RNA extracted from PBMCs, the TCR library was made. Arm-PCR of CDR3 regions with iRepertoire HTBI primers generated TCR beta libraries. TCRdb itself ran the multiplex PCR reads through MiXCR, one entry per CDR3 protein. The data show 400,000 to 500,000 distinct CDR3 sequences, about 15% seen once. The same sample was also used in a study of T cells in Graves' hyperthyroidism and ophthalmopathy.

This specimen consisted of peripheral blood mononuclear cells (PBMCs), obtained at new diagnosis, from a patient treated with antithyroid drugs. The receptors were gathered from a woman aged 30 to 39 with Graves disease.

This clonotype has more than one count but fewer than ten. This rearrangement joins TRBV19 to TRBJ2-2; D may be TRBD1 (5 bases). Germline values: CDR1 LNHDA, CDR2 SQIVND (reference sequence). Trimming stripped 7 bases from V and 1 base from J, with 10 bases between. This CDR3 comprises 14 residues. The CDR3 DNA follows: TGTGCCAGTATGGGGCAGGAGAACACCGGGGAGCTGTTTTTT. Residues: CASMGQENTGELFF.

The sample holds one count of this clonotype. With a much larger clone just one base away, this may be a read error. CDR3: CASSYMTSGRGSYIEQFF. The CDR3 coding sequence is TGTGCCAGCAGTTATATGACTAGCGGGAGAGGTTCCTACATTGAGCAGTTCTTC. The rearrangement links TRBV6-9 to TRBJ2-1; 12 nucleotides agree with TRBD2. CDR1 is MNHGY and CDR2 is SVAAGI in the germline V gene. The CDR3 sequence is 18 residues long.

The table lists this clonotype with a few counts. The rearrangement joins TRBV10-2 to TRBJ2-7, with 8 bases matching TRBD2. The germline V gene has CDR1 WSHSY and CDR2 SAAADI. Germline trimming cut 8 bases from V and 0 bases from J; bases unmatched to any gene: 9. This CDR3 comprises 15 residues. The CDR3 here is CASLLLSGVSYEQYF. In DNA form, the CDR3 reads TGCGCCAGCCTCCTCCTTAGCGGGGTCTCCTACGAGCAGTACTTC.

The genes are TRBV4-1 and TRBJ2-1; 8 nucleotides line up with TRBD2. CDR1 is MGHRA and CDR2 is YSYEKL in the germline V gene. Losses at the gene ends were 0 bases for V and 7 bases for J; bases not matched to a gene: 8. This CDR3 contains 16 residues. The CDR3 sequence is CASSQDWLGGRNEQFF. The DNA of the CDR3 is TGCGCCAGCAGCCAAGATTGGCTAGGCGGGAGGAATGAGCAGTTCTTC.

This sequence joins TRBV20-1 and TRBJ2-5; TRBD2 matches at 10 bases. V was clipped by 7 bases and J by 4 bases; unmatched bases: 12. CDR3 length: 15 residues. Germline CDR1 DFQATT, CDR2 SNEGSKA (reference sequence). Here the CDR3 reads CSGQGTSVRIETQYF. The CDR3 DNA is TGCAGTGGACAGGGGACTAGCGTTAGGATAGAGACCCAGTACTTC.

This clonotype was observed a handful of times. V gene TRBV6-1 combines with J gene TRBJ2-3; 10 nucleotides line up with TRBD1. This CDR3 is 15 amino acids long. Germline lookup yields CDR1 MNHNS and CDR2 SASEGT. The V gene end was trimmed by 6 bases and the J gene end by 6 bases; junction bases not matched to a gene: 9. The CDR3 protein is CASRLGQGSKDTQYF. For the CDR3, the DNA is TGTGCCAGCAGGCTGGGACAGGGGAGTAAGGATACGCAGTATTTT.

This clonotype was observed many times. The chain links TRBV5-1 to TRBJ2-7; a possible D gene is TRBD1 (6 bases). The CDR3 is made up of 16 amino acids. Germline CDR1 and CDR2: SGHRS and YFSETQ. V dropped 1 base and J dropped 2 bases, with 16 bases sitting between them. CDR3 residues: CASSLITRTAAYEQYF. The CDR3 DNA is TGCGCCAGCAGCTTGATAACGCGGACAGCCGCCTACGAGCAGTACTTC.

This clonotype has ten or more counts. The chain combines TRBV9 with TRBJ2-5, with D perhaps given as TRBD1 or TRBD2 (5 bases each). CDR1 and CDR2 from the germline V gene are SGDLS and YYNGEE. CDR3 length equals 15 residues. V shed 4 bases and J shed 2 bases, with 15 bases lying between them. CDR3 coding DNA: TGTGCCAGCAGCCGTACGGGGCGGCGACAAGAGACCCAGTACTTC. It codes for CASSRTGRRQETQYF.

In DNA form, the CDR3 reads TGTGCCAGCAGTGAAATGACAGGATATAGCAATCAGCCCCAGCATTTT. Its translation: CASSEMTGYSNQPQHF. This chain joins TRBV6-2 or TRBV6-3 and TRBJ1-5; weak D call: TRBD1 (6 bases). Germline CDR1 is MNHEY and CDR2 is SVGEGT. The CDR3 loop spans 16 amino acids. Trimming stripped 5 bases from V and 0 bases from J, with 14 bases between.

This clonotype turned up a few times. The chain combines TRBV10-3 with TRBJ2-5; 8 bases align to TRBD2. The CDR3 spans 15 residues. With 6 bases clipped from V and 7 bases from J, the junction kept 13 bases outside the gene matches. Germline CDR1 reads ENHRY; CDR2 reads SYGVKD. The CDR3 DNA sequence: TGTGCCATCAGGAACCGGGAGGGGCGAGAAGCGACCCAGTACTTC. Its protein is CAIRNREGREATQYF.

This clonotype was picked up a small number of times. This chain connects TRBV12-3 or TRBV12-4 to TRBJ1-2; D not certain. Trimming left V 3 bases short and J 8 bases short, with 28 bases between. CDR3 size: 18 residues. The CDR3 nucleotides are TGTGCCAGCAGTTTGGCCATTGGACCGCAGGTGCCCCGGGCCGGCTACACCTTC. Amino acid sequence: CASSLAIGPQVPRAGYTF.

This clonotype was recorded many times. This CDR3 reads CASILSGAAGQFF. CDR3 nucleotide sequence: TGTGCCAGCATACTTAGCGGGGCTGCTGGGCAGTTCTTC. The chain carries TRBV12-3 or TRBV12-4 and TRBJ2-1, with 8 bases lining up with TRBD2. This CDR3 comprises 13 residues. Trimming cost V 7 bases and J 12 bases; bases outside gene matches: 11.

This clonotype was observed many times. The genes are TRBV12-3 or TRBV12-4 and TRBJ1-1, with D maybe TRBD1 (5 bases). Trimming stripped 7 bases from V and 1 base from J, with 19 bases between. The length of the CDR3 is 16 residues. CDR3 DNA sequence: TGTGCCAGCACACCCGGGCTCAGGGCAGGGAACACTGAAGCTTTCTTT. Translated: CASTPGLRAGNTEAFF.

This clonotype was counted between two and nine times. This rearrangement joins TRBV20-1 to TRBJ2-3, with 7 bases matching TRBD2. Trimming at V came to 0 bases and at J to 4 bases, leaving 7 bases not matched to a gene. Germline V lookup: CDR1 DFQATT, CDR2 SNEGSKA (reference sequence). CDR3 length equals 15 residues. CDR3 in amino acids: CSARDSGLVADTQYF. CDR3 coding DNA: TGCAGTGCTAGAGACTCTGGACTAGTAGCAGATACGCAGTATTTT.

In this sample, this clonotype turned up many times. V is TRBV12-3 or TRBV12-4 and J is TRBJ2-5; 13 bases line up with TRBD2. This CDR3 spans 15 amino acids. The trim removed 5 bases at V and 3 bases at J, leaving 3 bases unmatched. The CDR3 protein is CASSPGLAGEETQYF. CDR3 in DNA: TGTGCCAGCAGTCCCGGACTAGCGGGGGAAGAGACCCAGTACTTC.

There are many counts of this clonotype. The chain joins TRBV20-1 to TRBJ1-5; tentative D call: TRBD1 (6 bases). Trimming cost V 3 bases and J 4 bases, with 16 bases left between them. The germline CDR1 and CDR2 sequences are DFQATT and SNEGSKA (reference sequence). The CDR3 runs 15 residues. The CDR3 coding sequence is TGCAGTGCTAGCTTTGCAGGGGAAATAAATCAGCCCCAGCATTTT. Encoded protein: CSASFAGEINQPQHF.

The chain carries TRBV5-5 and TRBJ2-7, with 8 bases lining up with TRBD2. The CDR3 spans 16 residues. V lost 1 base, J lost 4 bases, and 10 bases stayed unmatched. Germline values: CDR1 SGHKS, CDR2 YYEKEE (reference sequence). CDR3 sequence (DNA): TGTGCCAGCAGCTTGTCCACTAGCGGACAACAATACGAGCAGTACTTC. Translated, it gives CASSLSTSGQQYEQYF.

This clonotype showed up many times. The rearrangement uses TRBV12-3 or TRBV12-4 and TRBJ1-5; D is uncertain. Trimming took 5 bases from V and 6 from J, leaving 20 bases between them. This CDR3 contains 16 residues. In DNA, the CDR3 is TGTGCCAGCAGTCCCCTCGGTGGGTTGGGCGGTCAGCCCCAGCATTTT. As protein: CASSPLGGLGGQPQHF.

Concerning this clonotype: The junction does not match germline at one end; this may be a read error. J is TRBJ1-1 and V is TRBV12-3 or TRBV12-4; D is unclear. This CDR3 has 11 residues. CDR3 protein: CASSPNTEASF. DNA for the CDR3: TGTGCCAGCAGCCCCAACACTGAAGCTTCCTTT.

The CDR3 coding sequence is TGTGCCAGCAGCTTAAAGCCGGACGAGCAGTACTTC. Translating gives CASSLKPDEQYF. The chain has TRBV11-2 and TRBJ2-7; D gene uncertain. V was clipped by 2 bases and J by 5 bases, with 7 bases between them. CDR1 is SGHAT, CDR2 FQNNGV, per germline. The CDR3 runs to 12 residues.

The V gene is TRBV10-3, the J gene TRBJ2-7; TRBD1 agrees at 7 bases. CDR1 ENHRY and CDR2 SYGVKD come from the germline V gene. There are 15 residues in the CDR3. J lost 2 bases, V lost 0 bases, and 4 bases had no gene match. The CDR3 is CAISESNRGTYEQYF. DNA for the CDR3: TGTGCCATCAGTGAGTCGAACAGGGGAACCTACGAGCAGTACTTC.

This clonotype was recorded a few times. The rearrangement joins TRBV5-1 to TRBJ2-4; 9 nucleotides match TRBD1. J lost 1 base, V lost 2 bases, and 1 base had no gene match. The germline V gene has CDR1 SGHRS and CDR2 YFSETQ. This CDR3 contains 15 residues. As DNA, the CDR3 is TGCGCCAGCAGCTTTGGGACAGGGGCCAAAAACATTCAGTACTTC. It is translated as CASSFGTGAKNIQYF.

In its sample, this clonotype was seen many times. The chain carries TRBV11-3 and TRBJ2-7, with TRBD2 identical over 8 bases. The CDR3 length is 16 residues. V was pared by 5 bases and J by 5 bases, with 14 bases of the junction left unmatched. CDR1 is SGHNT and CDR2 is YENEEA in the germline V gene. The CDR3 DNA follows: TGTGCCAGCAGCCACCCTCTGGCGGGAGGTAGGCACGAGCAGTACTTC. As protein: CASSHPLAGGRHEQYF.